Reported below is one T cell receptor beta chain. Its antigen remains unidentified. This sample is drawn from a study of T cells after yellow fever vaccination. The study's findings and limits: Weaker overall, the secondary response nonetheless peaked faster (day 5 versus 15).

Synthesis of TCR cDNA relied on 5'RACE template switching, which attached a universal primer site and UMIs. A single record per CDR3 protein comes from TCRdb applying MiXCR to the 5' RACE reads. The sample lists 500,000 to 650,000 distinct CDR3 sequences, about 12% occurring once. CDR3 length: 15 amino acids. With 5 bases removed from V and 0 bases from J, the gap between germline ends came to 16 bases. CDR1 and CDR2 (germline): SQVTM, ANQGSEA. The rearrangement links TRBV29-1 to TRBJ2-5; D uncertain. The clonotype originates from a man aged 30 to 39 who received the YFV17D yellow fever vaccine. The sequencing used PBMCs, collected on the day of the yellow fever booster vaccination. CDR3 loop: CSVSRRAEHQETQYF. The CDR3 DNA follows: TGCAGCGTTTCCCGACGCGCGGAACACCAAGAGACCCAGTACTTC.